A single sample is the source of the 22 T cell receptor beta chains below, sequenced in a study of blood T cells in healthy people across ages (dated by TCRdb to 2015 to 2017). Library construction relied on 5' RACE. Reads for this sample came from an Illumina HiSeq 2500. A second 7 to 11 cycle PCR used a sample-barcoded 5' primer and a J-beta primer mix. TCRdb redid the processing of the public reads, applying fastp at Q25 and MiXCR, and retained in-frame beta chains. Each entry merges the rows of one CDR3 protein and shows their most common DNA and genes. For this sample there are hundreds of thousands of distinct CDR3 sequences; around 30% appear just once. The ten largest clones add up to approximately 15% of the sample. Sequenced input: blood. These receptors all stem from a woman older than 75 in good health.

This chain connects TRBV11-2 to TRBJ2-1; TRBD2 aligns across 10 bases. V lost 3 bases and J lost 12; bases outside the gene matches: 14. This CDR3 contains 16 residues. The germline V gene encodes CDR1 SGHAT and CDR2 FQNNGV. The DNA of the CDR3 is TGTGCCAGCAGCTTCCCTACTAGCGGGAAGAGTGAGGGGCAGTTCTTC. Its translation is CASSFPTSGKSEGQFF.

This clonotype was seen ten or more times. J is TRBJ2-7 and V is TRBV4-3; a weak D match, TRBD1 (5 bases). Per germline, CDR1 LGHNA and CDR2 YSLEER. The CDR3 runs 15 residues. Trimming took off 1 base at V and 6 bases at J, with 16 bases between the two ends. CDR3: CASSQGTTTRGEQYF. The CDR3 DNA sequence: TGCGCCAGCAGCCAAGGAACTACCACAAGGGGCGAGCAGTACTTC.

The chain carries TRBV3-1 and TRBJ2-5; the match to TRBD2 covers 12 bases. CDR3 length equals 16 residues. Germline trimming cut 2 bases from V and 2 bases from J; bases unmatched to any gene: 3. Per germline, CDR1 LGHDT and CDR2 YNNKEL (reference sequence). In nucleotides, the CDR3 is TGTGCCAGCAGCCAAAACGGACTAGCGGGGCAAGAGACCCAGTACTTC. Translation gives CASSQNGLAGQETQYF.

In its sample, this clonotype was seen many times. The chain is built from TRBV12-3 or TRBV12-4 and TRBJ2-7; TRBD2 matches 10 bases. CDR3 length: 16 amino acids. Trimming took 3 bases from V and 1 from J; bases not matched to a gene: 6. This CDR3 is CASSLPSGGPSYEQYF. Written as DNA, the CDR3 is TGTGCCAGCAGTTTGCCTAGCGGGGGCCCTTCCTACGAGCAGTACTTC.

This chain links TRBV19 with TRBJ1-2; the D gene is possibly TRBD1 (5 bases). The germline V gene has CDR1 LNHDA and CDR2 SQIVND (reference sequence). With 1 base removed from V and 8 bases from J, the gap between germline ends came to 17 bases. CDR3 length: 15 residues. The CDR3 here is CASSIARGRAWGYTF. The CDR3 bases are TGTGCCAGTAGTATAGCCCGGGGCAGGGCTTGGGGCTACACCTTC.

This clonotype was seen many times. Written as DNA, the CDR3 is TGCAGTGCTAGAGGCGGTCGTTTACTATCCTACAATGAGCAGTTCTTC. Protein product: CSARGGRLLSYNEQFF. V and J are TRBV20-1 and TRBJ2-1, with no clear D. This CDR3 has 16 residues. CDR1 and CDR2 from the germline V gene are DFQATT and SNEGSKA (reference sequence). Trimming removed 1 base at V and 1 base at J, with 14 bases between.

This clonotype was seen a handful of times. The J gene is TRBJ1-5, the V gene TRBV20-1; D is uncertain. The germline V and J ends were trimmed by 3 bases and 4 bases, with 10 bases remaining between them. Germline V gene data show CDR1 as DFQATT and CDR2 as SNEGSKA (reference sequence). The CDR3 length is 13 residues. CDR3 protein: CSASTASNQPQHF. CDR3 nucleotide sequence: TGCAGTGCTAGCACAGCCTCAAATCAGCCCCAGCATTTT.

This clonotype was seen repeatedly, ten times or more. This chain joins TRBV7-9 and TRBJ2-3, with D tentatively TRBD1 (6 bases). Trimming removed 5 bases at V and 5 bases at J, with 11 bases between. The germline gives CDR1 SEHNR, CDR2 FQNEAQ (reference sequence). The CDR3 consists of 13 residues. As DNA, the CDR3 is TGTGCCAGCAGCCCGCCGACAGGAGATACGCAGTATTTT. Its translation: CASSPPTGDTQYF.

The chain employs TRBV20-1 and TRBJ2-7, with D possibly being TRBD2 (5 bases). Germline V gene lookup returns CDR1 DFQATT and CDR2 SNEGSKA (reference sequence). Trimming pared 5 bases from V and 9 bases from J, leaving 17 bases between. The CDR3 is 12 amino acids. This chain's CDR3 is CSAGESARAQYF. The CDR3, as DNA: TGCAGTGCTGGGGAGAGCGCTCGCGCGCAGTACTTC.

This clonotype was seen a few times. The chain joins TRBV20-1 to TRBJ1-5, with a tentative D call TRBD1 (5 bases). The CDR3 runs 14 residues. The germline V gene has CDR1 DFQATT and CDR2 SNEGSKA (reference sequence). Trimming left V 1 base short and J 0 bases short, with 7 bases between. CDR3 region: CSARVQGSNQPQHF. The DNA for the CDR3 is TGCAGTGCTAGAGTCCAGGGTAGCAATCAGCCCCAGCATTTT.

This clonotype was observed a few times. The V gene is TRBV6-1, the J gene TRBJ1-6; D remains unclear. Trimming took off 7 bases at V and 0 bases at J, with 10 bases between the two ends. This CDR3 spans 15 amino acids. Looked up from germline, CDR1 is MNHNS and CDR2 is SASEGT. The CDR3 DNA is TGTGCCAGCATCGCCCTCAGCTCCTATAATTCACCCCTCCACTTT. Protein: CASIALSSYNSPLHF.

This clonotype was recorded at least ten times. This chain links TRBV7-9 with TRBJ2-3; D is possibly TRBD1 or TRBD2 (6 bases each). This CDR3 spans 15 amino acids. From germline, CDR1 is SEHNR and CDR2 FQNEAQ (reference sequence). Trimming shortened V by 4 bases and J by 1 base, and 12 bases separated the two germline ends. CDR3 coding DNA: TGTGCCAGCAGCTCGTCGGGGGCGGGCACAGATACGCAGTATTTT. Translation: CASSSSGAGTDTQYF. Complete variable domain (other parts from reference TRBV7-9 and TRBJ2-3): DTGVSQNPRHKITKRGQNVTFRCDPISEHNRLYWYRQTLGQGPEFLTYFQNEAQLEKSRLLSDRFSAERPKGSFSTLEIQRTEQGDSAMYLCASSSSGAGTDTQYFGPGTRLTVL.

This clonotype was detected a few times. The chain uses TRBV9 and TRBJ2-1, with D perhaps assigned TRBD1 or TRBD2 (5 bases each). The CDR3 has 15 amino acids. Trimming took 4 bases from V and 5 from J, leaving 16 bases between them. Germline CDR1 and CDR2: SGDLS and YYNGEE. This CDR3 reads CASSPRDGPNNEQFF. CDR3 in DNA: TGTGCCAGCAGCCCCCGGGACGGCCCAAACAATGAGCAGTTCTTC.

The chain uses TRBV28 and TRBJ1-2; 8 nucleotides align to TRBD1. The CDR3 has 15 residues. The germline V gene encodes CDR1 MDHEN and CDR2 SYDVKM. Trimming cost V 7 bases and J 0 bases; bases outside gene matches: 7. This CDR3 is CASNPWTGPNYGYTF. In DNA form, the CDR3 reads TGTGCCAGCAATCCTTGGACAGGGCCTAACTATGGCTACACCTTC.

Points on this clonotype: Since a much larger clone is just one base distant, this may be a read error. V usage is TRBV7-2 and J usage is TRBJ2-1; no reliable D call. The J call is uncertain, as TRBJ2-7 better fits the DNA end. CDR1 is SGHTA and CDR2 is FQGNSA in the germline V gene. The CDR3 runs 15 residues. The CDR3 DNA sequence: TGTGCCAGCAGCTTACCCCCCAGCGCTTACAATGAGCAGTACTTC. Its protein product is CASSLPPSAYNEQYF.

Ten or more counts support this clonotype. This chain links TRBV7-2 with TRBJ1-4; tentative D call: TRBD1 (6 bases). The V and J ends lost 5 bases and 8 bases respectively, with 21 bases between them. The CDR3 spans 16 residues. The germline gives CDR1 SGHTA, CDR2 FQGNSA. The CDR3: CASSEQGNGRGEKLFF. The CDR3 DNA reads TGTGCCAGCAGCGAACAGGGCAATGGGCGCGGGGAAAAACTGTTTTTT. Together with reference TRBV7-2 and TRBJ1-4, the CDR3 gives the full variable domain: GAGVSQSPSNKVTEKGKDVELRCDPISGHTALYWYRQSLGQGLEFLIYFQGNSAPDKSGLPSDRFSAERTGGSVSTLTIQRTQQEDSAVYLCASSEQGNGRGEKLFFGSGTQLSVL.

The chain has TRBV7-2 and TRBJ2-7; 12 nucleotides agree with TRBD2. The V gene end was trimmed by 5 bases and the J gene end by 3 bases; junction bases not matched to a gene: 14. The length of the CDR3 is 18 residues. The germline V gene has CDR1 SGHTA and CDR2 FQGNSA. The CDR3 spells CASSPSSSGRVLDYEQYF. The CDR3 DNA is TGTGCCAGCAGCCCATCTTCTAGCGGGAGGGTGTTGGACTACGAGCAGTACTTC.

In its sample, this clonotype was seen many times. In DNA form, the CDR3 reads TGCAGCGTGTCGACAGGACCTAATGAAAAACTGTTTTTT. This sequence encodes CSVSTGPNEKLFF. This chain joins TRBV29-1 and TRBJ1-4, with D tentatively TRBD1 (6 bases). V was pared by 6 bases and J by 3 bases, with 11 bases between. The CDR3 has 13 residues. Germline loops: CDR1 SQVTM, CDR2 ANQGSEA. The full variable domain, with the rest looked up from reference TRBV29-1 and TRBJ1-4, is SAVISQKPSRDICQRGTSLTIQCQVDSQVTMMFWYRQQPGQSLTLIATANQGSEATYESGFVIDKFPISRPNLTFSTLTVSNMSPEDSSIYLCSVSTGPNEKLFFGSGTQLSVL.

This rearrangement joins TRBV2 to TRBJ2-2, with D tentatively TRBD1 (6 bases). V lost 6 bases and J lost 0, with 8 bases in between. CDR1 is SNHLY and CDR2 is FYNNEI in the germline V gene. This CDR3 comprises 14 residues. The CDR3 nucleotides are TGTGCCAGCAGATACAGGGCGAACACCGGGGAGCTGTTTTTT. This codes for CASRYRANTGELFF.

This clonotype was counted ten times or more. The chain employs TRBV7-9 and TRBJ2-7; a weak D match, TRBD2 (5 bases). The CDR3 contains 14 residues. CDR1 is SEHNR and CDR2 is FQNEAQ in the germline V gene (reference sequence). The germline V and J ends were trimmed by 2 bases and 5 bases, with 13 bases remaining between them. CDR3 loop: CASSLRWGSDEQYF. CDR3 coding DNA: TGTGCCAGCAGCTTAAGATGGGGTAGCGACGAGCAGTACTTC.

This clonotype was counted a single time. The V call is TRBV29-1, the J call TRBJ2-1; D possibly corresponds to TRBD2 (5 bases). Per the germline V gene, CDR1 is SQVTM and CDR2 is ANQGSEA. The CDR3 consists of 16 residues. Trimming took off 1 base at V and 0 bases at J, with 13 bases between the two ends. The CDR3 DNA is TGCAGCGTTGAAGTGAGTAGCGCTAGCTCCTACAATGAGCAGTTCTTC. Translated: CSVEVSSASSYNEQFF.

The rearrangement links TRBV6-2 or TRBV6-3 to TRBJ2-7; possibly TRBD2 for D (6 bases). Per germline, CDR1 MNHEY and CDR2 SVGEGT. The CDR3 runs to 13 residues. Trimming took off 6 bases at V and 3 bases at J, with 12 bases between the two ends. The CDR3 DNA reads TGTGCCAGCAGGTGGGTCGGGGGCTACGAGCAGTACTTC. Its translation is CASRWVGGYEQYF.